This T cell receptor beta chain comes out of a study of cytomegalovirus exposure and HLA in healthy donors. Study-level results: Compared with the approximately 700-donor mean, an Asian-associated ancestry cluster reportedly had fewer N-insertions, according to a later analysis.

From germline, CDR1 is SGHDT and CDR2 YYEEEE. V dropped 0 bases and J dropped 1 base, with 17 bases sitting between them. This CDR3 region has 17 residues. As regards this clone: What it binds is unknown.

Amplification used 60 Vbeta primers and 13 Jbeta primers. Using immunoSEQ multiplex PCR, the repertoire was profiled, and TCRdb retains in-frame clones only, with some absent. Here the sample spans about 81,000 clones, 80% to 90% being singletons. The chain employs TRBV5-6 and TRBJ2-7; D possibly corresponds to TRBD2 (7 bases). This TCR was recovered from a man aged 18 to 29 in good health and CMV-seronegative. The source material was PBMCs. In DNA form, the CDR3 reads TGTGCCAGCAGCTTGGCCGCGGGGGCAGGGTTTTCCTACGAGCAGTACTTC. Its translation is CASSLAAGAGFSYEQYF.